The source of this TCR beta chain is a study of CD8+ T cells in alopecia areata. Study at large: Twice daily, treated patients received 5 to 10 mg of oral tofacitinib. Study-wide results and caveats: Although TCR sharing was seen in mice, sharing across patients was less clear, possibly for HLA-related reasons. Sequence data from scalp samples additionally include resident alphabeta T cells of normal skin.

Extracted from the samples, RNA was reverse transcribed into cDNA to serve as the sequencing template. This table comes from immunoSEQ multiplex PCR, and its TCRdb copy is limited to in-frame clones, with some not included. Counted here are more than 110,000 clones, around 60% occurring once; the ten biggest clones make up under 8%. Notes on this clone: The antigen is undetermined.

This CDR3 is 16 amino acids long. Germline CDR1 MNHEY, CDR2 SVGAGI. Trimming took 3 bases from V and 4 from J, leaving 17 bases between them. The sequence derives from a human donor with alopecia areata. The sample was CD4+ T cells sorted from blood, taken at week 0. The chain recombines TRBV6-5 with TRBJ2-3, with TRBD2 as a possible D gene (5 bases). This chain's CDR3 is CASSYNSVGAADTQYF. CDR3 bases: TGTGCCAGCAGTTATAATTCGGTGGGAGCGGCAGATACGCAGTATTTT.